This is a list of T cell receptor beta chains from one sample in a study of cytomegalovirus exposure and HLA in healthy donors. Clones were sequenced by immunoSEQ multiplex PCR, and TCRdb holds only the in-frame ones, with some missing. The table lists 250,000 to 350,000 clones, roughly 89% of them singletons. Sequencing input: PBMCs. The receptors originated from a man aged 40-50 years in good health and CMV-seropositive. Each CDR3 is given with its conserved first and last residue. The D gene is left open where the match is weak. For some rows the clone size is stated as once, few or many, or as a class when expanded; others skip it.

CDR3aa: CSVARGGNTEAFF
CDR3nt: TGCAGCGTTGCGAGGGGAGGGAACACTGAAGCTTTCTTT
v_gene: TRBV29-1
d_gene: NA
j_gene: TRBJ1-1
abundance: NA

CDR3aa: CASSSQENTEAFF
CDR3nt: TGCGCCAGCAGCTCGCAGGAAAACACTGAAGCTTTCTTT
v_gene: TRBV5-1
d_gene: NA
j_gene: TRBJ1-1
abundance: NA

CDR3aa: CASSPGGASNQPQHF
CDR3nt: TGTGCCAGCTCACCGGGCGGGGCGAGCAATCAGCCCCAGCATTTT
v_gene: TRBV18
d_gene: NA
j_gene: TRBJ1-5
abundance: NA

CDR3aa: CASRLETSSYEQYF
CDR3nt: TGTGCCAGCCGACTAGAGACAAGCTCCTACGAGCAGTACTTC
v_gene: TRBV27
d_gene: NA
j_gene: TRBJ2-7
abundance: once

CDR3aa: CASSEFSSDTQYF
CDR3nt: TGTGCCAGCAGTGAATTTAGTTCCGATACGCAGTATTTT
v_gene: TRBV2
d_gene: NA
j_gene: TRBJ2-3
abundance: NA

CDR3aa: CASSSGQLNTEAFF
CDR3nt: TGTGCCAGCTCCTCGGGACAGCTGAACACTGAAGCTTTCTTT
v_gene: TRBV18
d_gene: TRBD1
j_gene: TRBJ1-1
abundance: few

CDR3aa: CAGSRRGGKVEAFF
CDR3nt: TGTGCCGGCAGCCGTAGGGGGGGCAAGGTCGAAGCTTTCTTT
v_gene: TRBV7-2
d_gene: NA
j_gene: TRBJ1-1
abundance: NA

CDR3aa: CASSLMDRVDTGELFF
CDR3nt: TGTGCCAGCAGTTTAATGGACAGGGTCGACACCGGGGAGCTGTTTTTT
v_gene: TRBV27
d_gene: TRBD1
j_gene: TRBJ2-2
abundance: once

CDR3aa: CASSLQGGYTF
CDR3nt: TGTGCCAGCAGCCTACAGGGCGGCTACACCTTC
v_gene: TRBV16
d_gene: NA
j_gene: TRBJ1-2
abundance: NA

CDR3aa: CASSPLGPQETQYF
CDR3nt: TGTGCCAGCAGCCCTCTTGGGCCCCAAGAGACCCAGTACTTC
v_gene: TRBV7-9
d_gene: NA
j_gene: TRBJ2-5
abundance: NA

CDR3aa: CAISELGDRGPSTTGYTF
CDR3nt: TGTGCCATCAGTGAGTTGGGGGACAGGGGACCGAGCACAACTGGCTACACCTTC
v_gene: TRBV10-3
d_gene: TRBD1
j_gene: TRBJ1-2
abundance: NA

CDR3aa: CASTWGTGGSYEQYF
CDR3nt: TGTGCCAGTACATGGGGGACAGGGGGATCCTACGAGCAGTACTTC
v_gene: TRBV19
d_gene: TRBD1
j_gene: TRBJ2-7
abundance: NA

CDR3aa: CASSVVSGSNYEQYF
CDR3nt: TGTGCCAGCAGTGTGGTAAGCGGGAGTAACTACGAGCAGTACTTC
v_gene: TRBV2
d_gene: TRBD2
j_gene: TRBJ2-7
abundance: NA

CDR3aa: CASRGNYGYTF
CDR3nt: TGTGCCAGCCGGGGAAACTATGGCTACACCTTC
v_gene: TRBV6-5
d_gene: NA
j_gene: TRBJ1-2
abundance: NA

CDR3aa: CSVEDLGAGGYGYTF
CDR3nt: TGCAGCGTTGAAGATCTGGGGGCAGGCGGCTATGGCTACACCTTC
v_gene: TRBV29-1
d_gene: NA
j_gene: TRBJ1-2
abundance: NA

CDR3aa: CSSSLHTGGKSYEQYF
CDR3nt: TGTTCCAGCAGCCTGCACACAGGGGGAAAGTCCTACGAGCAGTACTTC
v_gene: TRBV7-9
d_gene: TRBD1
j_gene: TRBJ2-7
abundance: NA

CDR3aa: CASSSWGGEQYF
CDR3nt: TGTGCCAGCAGCTCTTGGGGGGGCGAGCAGTACTTC
v_gene: TRBV5-4
d_gene: TRBD2
j_gene: TRBJ2-7
abundance: NA

CDR3aa: CASREGTSGEQYF
CDR3nt: TGTGCCAGCAGAGAGGGGACTAGCGGGGAGCAGTACTTC
v_gene: TRBV7-2
d_gene: TRBD2
j_gene: TRBJ2-7
abundance: NA

CDR3aa: CASSITSGSYEQYF
CDR3nt: TGTGCCAGTAGTATTACTAGCGGGAGTTACGAGCAGTACTTC
v_gene: TRBV19
d_gene: TRBD2
j_gene: TRBJ2-7
abundance: NA

CDR3aa: CASSLAWLLVGTSGGTSTDTQYF
CDR3nt: TGCGCCAGCAGCTTGGCTTGGTTGTTAGTGGGGACTAGCGGGGGAACTAGCACAGATACGCAGTATTTT
v_gene: TRBV5-1
d_gene: TRBD2
j_gene: TRBJ2-3
abundance: once

CDR3aa: CASSLAGSYEQYF
CDR3nt: TGTGCCAGCAGTTTAGCGGGGAGCTACGAGCAGTACTTC
v_gene: TRBV27
d_gene: NA
j_gene: TRBJ2-7
abundance: NA

CDR3aa: CASSLPLGATDTQYF
CDR3nt: TGTGCCAGCAGCCTACCCTTGGGAGCCACAGATACGCAGTATTTT
v_gene: TRBV7-2
d_gene: NA
j_gene: TRBJ2-3
abundance: NA

CDR3aa: CASSLKGQGAYEQYF
CDR3nt: TGTGCCAGCAGTCTAAAGGGACAGGGGGCCTACGAGCAGTACTTC
v_gene: TRBV27
d_gene: TRBD1
j_gene: TRBJ2-7
abundance: NA

CDR3aa: CASSVTSGRADEQFF
CDR3nt: TGTGCCAGCAGTGTTACTAGCGGGAGGGCCGATGAGCAGTTCTTC
v_gene: TRBV2
d_gene: TRBD2
j_gene: TRBJ2-1
abundance: NA

CDR3aa: CASSYQGGNQPQHF
CDR3nt: TGTGCCAGCAGTTATCAAGGGGGAAATCAGCCCCAGCATTTT
v_gene: TRBV6-1
d_gene: NA
j_gene: TRBJ1-5
abundance: once

CDR3aa: CASSFDWTGVGNTGELFF
CDR3nt: TGTGCCAGCAGCTTCGACTGGACAGGGGTGGGAAACACCGGGGAGCTGTTTTTT
v_gene: TRBV5-4
d_gene: TRBD1
j_gene: TRBJ2-2
abundance: once

CDR3aa: CASSDVAGGWNEQFF
CDR3nt: TGTGCCAGCAGTGACGTAGCGGGAGGATGGAATGAGCAGTTCTTC
v_gene: TRBV6-4
d_gene: TRBD2
j_gene: TRBJ2-1
abundance: NA

CDR3aa: CASSIGPVGSYNEQFF
CDR3nt: TGTGCCAGTAGTATAGGTCCGGTCGGCTCCTACAATGAGCAGTTCTTC
v_gene: TRBV19
d_gene: NA
j_gene: TRBJ2-1
abundance: NA

CDR3aa: CASSSIPPVEREIYNEQFF
CDR3nt: TGCGCCAGCAGCTCGATACCTCCTGTCGAGCGGGAAATATACAATGAGCAGTTCTTC
v_gene: TRBV5-1
d_gene: TRBD2
j_gene: TRBJ2-1
abundance: once

CDR3aa: CASSAGSGIRNNEQFF
CDR3nt: TGTGCCAGCAGCGCCGGTAGCGGGATTAGAAATAATGAGCAGTTCTTC
v_gene: TRBV9
d_gene: TRBD2
j_gene: TRBJ2-1
abundance: NA

CDR3aa: CASSQPGPSRREQFF
CDR3nt: TGTGCCAGCTCACAACCGGGCCCTTCACGAAGGGAGCAGTTCTTC
v_gene: TRBV18
d_gene: NA
j_gene: TRBJ2-1
abundance: NA

CDR3aa: CASSLGPGGDQETQYF
CDR3nt: TGTGCCAGCAGCTTAGGGCCGGGAGGGGACCAAGAGACCCAGTACTTC
v_gene: TRBV7-2
d_gene: TRBD2
j_gene: TRBJ2-5
abundance: NA

CDR3aa: CASSWTVSYEQYF
CDR3nt: TGTGCCAGCAGTTGGACAGTCTCCTACGAGCAGTACTTC
v_gene: TRBV7-9
d_gene: NA
j_gene: TRBJ2-7
abundance: NA

CDR3aa: CASTQGYNEQFF
CDR3nt: TGTGCCAGTACTCAGGGTTACAATGAGCAGTTCTTC
v_gene: TRBV19
d_gene: NA
j_gene: TRBJ2-1
abundance: once

CDR3aa: CASSFSQGRGTEAFF
CDR3nt: TGTGCCAGCAGCTTCTCGCAGGGGCGCGGCACTGAAGCTTTCTTT
v_gene: TRBV7-3
d_gene: NA
j_gene: TRBJ1-1
abundance: few

CDR3aa: CSVIATDGAAGEGYTF
CDR3nt: TGCAGCGTTATTGCCACGGATGGGGCGGCTGGGGAAGGCTACACCTTC
v_gene: TRBV29-1
d_gene: NA
j_gene: TRBJ1-2
abundance: NA

CDR3aa: CASSPDLVAGPYEQYF
CDR3nt: TGTGCCAGCTCACCAGATCTGGTAGCGGGGCCCTACGAGCAGTACTTC
v_gene: TRBV18
d_gene: TRBD2
j_gene: TRBJ2-7
abundance: NA

CDR3aa: CASSAAADRGTYEQYF
CDR3nt: TGTGCCAGCTCTGCGGCCGCGGACAGGGGGACCTACGAGCAGTACTTC
v_gene: TRBV18
d_gene: TRBD1
j_gene: TRBJ2-7
abundance: NA

CDR3aa: CAGHRGSRATGANVLTF
CDR3nt: TGTGCCGGTCACAGGGGATCTCGGGCTACTGGGGCCAACGTCCTGACTTTC
v_gene: TRBV6-4
d_gene: TRBD1
j_gene: TRBJ2-6
abundance: NA

CDR3aa: CASSKEGDRGTTYEQYF
CDR3nt: TGTGCCAGCAGCAAAGAGGGGGACAGGGGAACGACCTACGAGCAGTACTTC
v_gene: TRBV21-1
d_gene: NA
j_gene: TRBJ2-7
abundance: NA

CDR3aa: CASSRTVSNNEQFF
CDR3nt: TGTGCCAGTAGTCGGACAGTATCGAACAATGAGCAGTTCTTC
v_gene: TRBV19
d_gene: NA
j_gene: TRBJ2-1
abundance: NA

CDR3aa: CASSSNRDTGYEQYF
CDR3nt: TGTGCCAGCAGTTCGAACCGGGACACAGGCTACGAGCAGTACTTC
v_gene: TRBV28
d_gene: NA
j_gene: TRBJ2-7
abundance: NA

CDR3aa: CASSHPGVAGELFF
CDR3nt: TGTGCCAGCAGCCATCCGGGGGTGGCCGGGGAGCTGTTTTTT
v_gene: TRBV6-5
d_gene: NA
j_gene: TRBJ2-2
abundance: once

CDR3aa: CASSSRLAGDTQYF
CDR3nt: TGTGCCAGCAGTTCGCGACTAGCGGGAGACACCCAGTACTTC
v_gene: TRBV6-5
d_gene: TRBD2
j_gene: TRBJ2-5
abundance: NA

CDR3aa: CAWSDRGGYTF
CDR3nt: TGTGCCTGGAGTGATCGGGGAGGCTACACCTTC
v_gene: TRBV30
d_gene: NA
j_gene: TRBJ1-2
abundance: NA

CDR3aa: CASSGQGAPGNTIYF
CDR3nt: TGTGCCAGCAGCGGACAGGGGGCGCCTGGAAACACCATATATTTT
v_gene: TRBV6-6
d_gene: TRBD1
j_gene: TRBJ1-3
abundance: NA

CDR3aa: CASSLNPTAGNTIYF
CDR3nt: TGCGCCAGCAGCTTAAATCCGACAGCCGGAAACACCATATATTTT
v_gene: TRBV5-1
d_gene: NA
j_gene: TRBJ1-3
abundance: NA

CDR3aa: CASSSGLAGVEQYF
CDR3nt: TGTGCCAGCAGTTCGGGACTAGCGGGAGTCGAGCAGTACTTC
v_gene: TRBV28
d_gene: TRBD2
j_gene: TRBJ2-7
abundance: NA

CDR3aa: CASSAPGLAGLLNNEQFF
CDR3nt: TGTGCCAGCAGCGCACCCGGATTAGCGGGTCTCCTTAACAATGAGCAGTTCTTC
v_gene: TRBV5-6
d_gene: TRBD2
j_gene: TRBJ2-1
abundance: NA

CDR3aa: CAWSIRANYGYTF
CDR3nt: TGTGCCTGGAGTATTAGAGCTAACTATGGCTACACCTTC
v_gene: TRBV30
d_gene: NA
j_gene: TRBJ1-2
abundance: NA

CDR3aa: CASSVGGTGWNTGELFF
CDR3nt: TGTGCCAGCAGTGTGGGGGGGACAGGATGGAACACCGGGGAGCTGTTTTTT
v_gene: TRBV2
d_gene: NA
j_gene: TRBJ2-2
abundance: NA